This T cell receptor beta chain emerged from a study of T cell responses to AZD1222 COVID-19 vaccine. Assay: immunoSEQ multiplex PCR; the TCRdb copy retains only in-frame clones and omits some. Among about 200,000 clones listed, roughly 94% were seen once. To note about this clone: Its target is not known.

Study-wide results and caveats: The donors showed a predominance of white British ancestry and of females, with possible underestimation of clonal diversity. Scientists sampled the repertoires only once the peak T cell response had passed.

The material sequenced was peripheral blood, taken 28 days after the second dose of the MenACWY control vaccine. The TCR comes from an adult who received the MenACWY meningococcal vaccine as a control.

The CDR3 DNA reads TGTGCCAGCAGCCAAGATTTAGCGGGCACCGGGGAGCTGTTTTTT. Its translation: CASSQDLAGTGELFF. The chain has TRBV14 and TRBJ2-2; 7 bases match TRBD2. Germline CDR1 is SGHDN and CDR2 is FVKESK. The CDR3 is 15 amino acids. Trimming cost V 0 bases and J 4 bases; bases outside gene matches: 2. Using reference TRBV14 and TRBJ2-2 for the parts outside the CDR3, the full variable domain is EAGVTQFPSHSVIEKGQTVTLRCDPISGHDNLYWYRRVMGKEIKFLLHFVKESKQDESGMPNNRFLAERTGGTYSTLKVQPAELEDSGVYFCASSQDLAGTGELFFGEGSRLTVL.